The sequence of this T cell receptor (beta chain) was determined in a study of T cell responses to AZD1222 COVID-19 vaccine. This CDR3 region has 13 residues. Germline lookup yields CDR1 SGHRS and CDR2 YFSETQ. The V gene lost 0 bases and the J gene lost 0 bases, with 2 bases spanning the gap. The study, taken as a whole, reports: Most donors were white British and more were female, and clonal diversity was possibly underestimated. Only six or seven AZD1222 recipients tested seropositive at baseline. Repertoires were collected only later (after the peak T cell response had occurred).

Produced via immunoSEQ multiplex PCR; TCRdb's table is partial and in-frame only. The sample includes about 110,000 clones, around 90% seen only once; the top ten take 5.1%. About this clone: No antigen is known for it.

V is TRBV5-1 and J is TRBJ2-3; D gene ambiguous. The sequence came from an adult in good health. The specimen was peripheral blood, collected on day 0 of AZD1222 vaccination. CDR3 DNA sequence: TGCGCCAGCAGCTTGGGGAGCACAGATACGCAGTATTTT. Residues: CASSLGSTDTQYF.